Described below is a single TCR beta chain sequence and its context. Its antigen remains unknown. V lost 4 bases, J lost 8 bases, and 10 bases lay in between. Germline V gene data show CDR1 as SGHRS and CDR2 as YFSETQ. This CDR3 spans 12 amino acids. Prepared TCR beta cDNA libraries contained unique molecular identifiers. Out of roughly 1 to 11 million T cells, 480,000 or so cDNA molecules were generated. TCRdb re-called the PCR reads through MiXCR, storing one row per CDR3 protein. In the table there are 650,000 to 850,000 distinct CDR3 sequences, under 70% of which are singletons. This record belongs to a study of post-analysis software for immune sequencing data. Overall study context: There were relapsing-remitting, secondary progressive and progressive-relapsing multiple sclerosis among the disease courses included. Points from the study as a whole: Those samples that were prepared in the same batch co-clustered strongly by F measure. Roughly five TRBV segments were more frequent in patients than controls; TRBV5-6, TRBV5-1 and TRBV20-1 belonged to this group. Controls' normalized Chao1 diversity significantly exceeded that of multiple sclerosis patients.

The receptor was derived from a girl under 18 with multiple sclerosis. The chain uses TRBV5-1 and TRBJ1-5; D gene ambiguous. The sequencing input was blood. The CDR3 DNA is TGCGCCAGCAGCCCTGACGGAGAGCCCCAGCATTTT. It encodes CASSPDGEPQHF.